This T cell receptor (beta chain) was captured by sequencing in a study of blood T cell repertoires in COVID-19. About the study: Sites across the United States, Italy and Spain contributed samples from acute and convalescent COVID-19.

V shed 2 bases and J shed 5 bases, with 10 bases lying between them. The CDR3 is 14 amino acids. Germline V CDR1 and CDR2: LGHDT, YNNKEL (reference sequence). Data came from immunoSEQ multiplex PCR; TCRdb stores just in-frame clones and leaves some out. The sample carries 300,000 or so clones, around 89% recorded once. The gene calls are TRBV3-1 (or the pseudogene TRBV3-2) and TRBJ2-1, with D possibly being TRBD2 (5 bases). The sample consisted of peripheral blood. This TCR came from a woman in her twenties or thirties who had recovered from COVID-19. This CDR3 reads CASSQRSGNNEQFF. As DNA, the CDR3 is TGTGCCAGCAGCCAAAGAAGCGGCAACAATGAGCAGTTCTTC.